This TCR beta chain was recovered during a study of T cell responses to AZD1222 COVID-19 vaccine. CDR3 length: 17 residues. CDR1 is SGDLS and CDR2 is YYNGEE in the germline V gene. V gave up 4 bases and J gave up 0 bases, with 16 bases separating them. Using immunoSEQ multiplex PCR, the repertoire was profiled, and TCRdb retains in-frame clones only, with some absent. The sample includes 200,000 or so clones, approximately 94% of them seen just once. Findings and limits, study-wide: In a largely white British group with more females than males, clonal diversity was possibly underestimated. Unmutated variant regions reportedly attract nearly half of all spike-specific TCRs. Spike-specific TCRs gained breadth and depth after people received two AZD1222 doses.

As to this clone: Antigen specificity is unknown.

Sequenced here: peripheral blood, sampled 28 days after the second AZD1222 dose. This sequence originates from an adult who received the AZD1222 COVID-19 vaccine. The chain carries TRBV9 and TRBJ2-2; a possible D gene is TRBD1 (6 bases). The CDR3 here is CASSHPLDRSNTGELFF. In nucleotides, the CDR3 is TGTGCCAGCAGCCATCCATTGGACAGATCGAACACCGGGGAGCTGTTTTTT. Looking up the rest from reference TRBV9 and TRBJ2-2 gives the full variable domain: DSGVTQTPKHLITATGQRVTLRCSPRSGDLSVYWYQQSLDQGLQFLIQYYNGEERAKGNILERFSAQQFPDLHSELNLSSLELGDSALYFCASSHPLDRSNTGELFFGEGSRLTVL.